Presented here are 7 T cell receptor beta chains from one specimen sequenced in a study of cytotoxic CD8 clonotypes in ibrutinib-treated CLL. Assay used: immunoSEQ multiplex PCR; TCRdb lists only in-frame clones, some missing. This sample has roughly 150,000 clones; roughly 80% occur once, and the top ten carry about 1.9%. Sequenced material: PBMCs, taken after 12 months of ibrutinib treatment. These receptors originate from a human donor with chronic lymphocytic leukemia.

The V gene is TRBV28, the J gene TRBJ2-7; D unclear. The CDR3 consists of 12 residues. V lost 6 bases and J lost 3, with 9 bases in between. The germline V gene encodes CDR1 MDHEN and CDR2 SYDVKM. The CDR3 sequence: CASSTARYEQYF. Written as DNA, the CDR3 is TGTGCCAGCAGCACCGCTCGCTACGAGCAGTACTTC.

CDR3 DNA sequence: TGCGCCAGCAGCTTGACCCCGGGGGCCGGGAACATTCAGTACTTC. Its protein is CASSLTPGAGNIQYF. V is TRBV5-1 and J is TRBJ2-4, with D possibly being TRBD1 or TRBD2 (6 bases each). Germline CDR1 SGHRS, CDR2 YFSETQ. V lost 1 base, J lost 7 bases, and 15 bases lay in between. The CDR3 runs 15 residues.

The chain is built from TRBV6-6 and TRBJ1-1, with D possibly TRBD1 on 5 matching bases. This CDR3 region has 15 residues. The V and J ends lost 4 bases and 0 bases respectively, with 12 bases between them. The germline V gene has CDR1 MNHNY and CDR2 SVGAGI (reference sequence). CDR3 sequence: CASSSPQGLNTEAFF. The CDR3 DNA sequence: TGTGCCAGCAGTTCACCCCAGGGTTTGAACACTGAAGCTTTCTTT.

The chain uses TRBV18 and TRBJ2-5; D remains ambiguous. CDR1 is KGHSH, CDR2 LQKENI, per germline. CDR3 length equals 14 residues. Trimming shortened V by 2 bases and J by 4 bases, and 11 bases separated the two germline ends. CDR3 sequence: CASSPVGNRETQYF. The CDR3 DNA follows: TGTGCCAGCTCACCAGTAGGGAACCGAGAGACCCAGTACTTC.

This chain connects TRBV11-2 to TRBJ2-1; a possible D gene is TRBD2 (6 bases). Germline V gene sequence: CDR1 SGHAT, CDR2 FQNNGV. V lost 1 base, J lost 0 bases, and 13 bases lay in between. The CDR3 spans 17 residues. The CDR3 nucleotides read TGTGCCAGCAGCTTAGTGGGGAGGTTGAGCTCCTACAATGAGCAGTTCTTC. Protein: CASSLVGRLSSYNEQFF.

V is TRBV15 and J is TRBJ2-5; 10 nucleotides align to TRBD1. V was pared by 3 bases and J by 5 bases, with 9 bases of the junction left unmatched. The CDR3 extends over 16 amino acids. The germline V gene has CDR1 LNHNV and CDR2 YYDKDF (reference sequence). The CDR3, as DNA: TGTGCCACCAGCAGGGGACAGGGGCCGATTGGGGAGACCCAGTACTTC. Protein: CATSRGQGPIGETQYF.

This sequence joins TRBV19 and TRBJ2-7; possibly TRBD1 for D (5 bases). CDR3 length equals 13 residues. The germline CDR1 and CDR2 sequences are LNHDA and SQIVND (reference sequence). Trimming removed 5 bases at V and 5 bases at J, with 13 bases between. Here the CDR3 DNA reads TGTGCCAGTAGTGAAAGGGGTTCCCACGAGCAGTACTTC. It translates to CASSERGSHEQYF.